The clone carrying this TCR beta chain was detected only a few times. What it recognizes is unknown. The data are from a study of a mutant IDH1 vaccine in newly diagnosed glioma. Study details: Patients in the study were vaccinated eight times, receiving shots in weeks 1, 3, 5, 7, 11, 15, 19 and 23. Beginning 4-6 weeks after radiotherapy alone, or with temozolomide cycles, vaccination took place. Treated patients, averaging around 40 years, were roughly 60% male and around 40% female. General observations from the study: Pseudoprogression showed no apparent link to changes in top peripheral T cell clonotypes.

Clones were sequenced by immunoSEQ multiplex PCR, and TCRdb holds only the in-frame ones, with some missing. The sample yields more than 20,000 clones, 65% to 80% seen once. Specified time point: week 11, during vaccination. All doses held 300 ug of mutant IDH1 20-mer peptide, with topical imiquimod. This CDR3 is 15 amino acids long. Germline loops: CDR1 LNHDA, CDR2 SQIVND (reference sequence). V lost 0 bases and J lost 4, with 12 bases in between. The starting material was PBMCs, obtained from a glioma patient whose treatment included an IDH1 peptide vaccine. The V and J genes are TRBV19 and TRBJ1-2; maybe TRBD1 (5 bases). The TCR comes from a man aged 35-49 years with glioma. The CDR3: CASSIDLVQGYGYTF. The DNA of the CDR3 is TGTGCCAGTAGTATAGATCTAGTCCAGGGCTATGGCTACACCTTC.